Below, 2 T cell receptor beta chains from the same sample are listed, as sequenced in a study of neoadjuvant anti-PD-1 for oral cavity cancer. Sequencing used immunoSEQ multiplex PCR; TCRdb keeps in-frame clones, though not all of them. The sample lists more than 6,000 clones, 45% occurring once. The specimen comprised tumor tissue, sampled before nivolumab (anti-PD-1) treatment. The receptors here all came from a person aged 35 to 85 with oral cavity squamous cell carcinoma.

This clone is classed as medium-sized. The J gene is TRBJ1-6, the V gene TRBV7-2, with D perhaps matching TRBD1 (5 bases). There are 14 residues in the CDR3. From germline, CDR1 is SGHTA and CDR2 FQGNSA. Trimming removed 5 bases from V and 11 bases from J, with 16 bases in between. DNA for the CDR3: TGTGCCAGCAGCCCGGGGGGGGTCGCGGCACCCCTCCACTTT. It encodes CASSPGGVAAPLHF. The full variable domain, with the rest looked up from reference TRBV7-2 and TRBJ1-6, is GAGVSQSPSNKVTEKGKDVELRCDPISGHTALYWYRQSLGQGLEFLIYFQGNSAPDKSGLPSDRFSAERTGGSVSTLTIQRTQQEDSAVYLCASSPGGVAAPLHFGNGTRLTVT.

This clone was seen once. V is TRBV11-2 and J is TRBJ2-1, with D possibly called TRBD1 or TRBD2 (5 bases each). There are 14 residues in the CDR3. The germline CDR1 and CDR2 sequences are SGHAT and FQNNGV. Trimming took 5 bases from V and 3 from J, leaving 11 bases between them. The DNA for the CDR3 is TGTGCCAGCAGCCCGTTGGGGGTCTACAATGAGCAGTTCTTC. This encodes CASSPLGVYNEQFF.